Each of the 4 T cell receptor beta chains below was sequenced from the same sample in a study of patients and donors after allogeneic stem cell transplantation. TCRdb called the RT-PCR reads again in MiXCR, with one record for every CDR3 protein. Among over 65,000 distinct CDR3 sequences listed, 26% were seen once. The sample consisted of blood, either unsorted or a sorted T cell fraction (not recorded which). The receptors here all came from a human donor who was either an allogeneic HSCT recipient or a stem cell or donor lymphocyte infusion donor (not recorded which). It is not recorded whose cells these are; they may come from a transplant donor.

Worth noting for this clonotype: Being one base from a much bigger clone, this may be a read error. The chain joins TRBV4-2 to TRBJ1-2; TRBD1 matches 9 bases. CDR3 length: 15 amino acids. Germline lookup yields CDR1 LGHNA and CDR2 YNFKEQ. The DNA of the CDR3 is TGTGCCACCAGCCAACGGACAGGGGATTTCTATGGCTACACCTTC. Translated: CATSQRTGDFYGYTF.

The chain employs TRBV3-1 and TRBJ1-1, with a tentative D call TRBD1 (6 bases). This CDR3 has 17 amino acids. Trimming removed 2 bases from V and 0 bases from J, with 16 bases in between. CDR1 is LGHDT, CDR2 YNNKEL, per germline (reference sequence). The DNA for the CDR3 is TGTGCCAGCAGCCAAAACCATTACAGGGACTTGAACACTGAAGCTTTCTTT. It translates to CASSQNHYRDLNTEAFF.

This clonotype was picked up a small number of times. The chain couples TRBV15 to TRBJ1-2; the match to TRBD1 covers 8 bases. The CDR3 spans 13 residues. J lost 7 bases, V lost 3 bases, and 4 bases had no gene match. Germline V gene sequence: CDR1 LNHNV, CDR2 YYDKDF (reference sequence). CDR3 coding DNA: TGTGCCACCAGCAGCGGGACAGGCTTTGGCTACACCTTC. It specifies CATSSGTGFGYTF.

The table lists this clonotype with a few counts. V gene TRBV5-1 combines with J gene TRBJ2-3, with a weak D call TRBD2 (6 bases). V lost 7 bases and J lost 6, with 18 bases in between. CDR1 SGHRS and CDR2 YFSETQ come from the germline V gene. This CDR3 has 14 residues. The CDR3 bases are TGCGCCAGCGGCGGGACTCCTAGTACCGATACGCAGTATTTT. Its translation is CASGGTPSTDTQYF.